This passage covers 9 T cell receptor beta chains from one sample sequenced in a study of cytomegalovirus exposure and HLA in healthy donors. TCRdb's table, derived via immunoSEQ multiplex PCR, lists solely in-frame clones and lacks some. This sample carries about 130,000 clones, around 96% of them seen once, and the ten largest clones take about 1.7%. The specimen sequenced was PBMCs. The receptor source for this set is a man aged 18 to 35 in good health and CMV-seronegative.

This clone was detected only once. The chain joins TRBV4-3 to TRBJ2-2, with TRBD2 matching over 11 bases. With 0 bases clipped from V and 0 bases from J, the junction kept 3 bases outside the gene matches. The germline CDR1 and CDR2 sequences are LGHNA and YSLEER. The CDR3 is 18 residues long. The CDR3 DNA follows: TGCGCCAGCAGCCAAGACTTAGCGGGAGGGGCGAACACCGGGGAGCTGTTTTTT. Translation gives CASSQDLAGGANTGELFF.

The chain links TRBV18 to TRBJ2-7; D is possibly TRBD1 (5 bases). This CDR3 spans 14 amino acids. Germline CDR1 reads KGHSH; CDR2 reads LQKENI. Trimming took 6 bases from V and 5 from J, leaving 17 bases between them. The CDR3 DNA reads as TGTGCCAGCTCCTACAGGCAAGGTGCCAACGAGCAGTACTTC. Translated, it gives CASSYRQGANEQYF.

The chain employs TRBV9 and TRBJ2-3; 10 bases match TRBD2. From germline, CDR1 is SGDLS and CDR2 YYNGEE. Trimming at V came to 1 base and at J to 0 bases, leaving 2 bases not matched to a gene. This CDR3 spans 16 amino acids. CDR3 region: CASSVTSGTSTDTQYF. The CDR3 coding sequence is TGTGCCAGCAGCGTAACTAGCGGGACGAGCACAGATACGCAGTATTTT.

V gene TRBV28 combines with J gene TRBJ2-7, with D perhaps TRBD2 (6 bases). CDR1 is MDHEN, CDR2 SYDVKM, per germline. This CDR3 comprises 17 residues. The ends were cut back, 2 bases at V and 4 bases at J, with 21 bases in the middle. This chain's CDR3 is CASSLPLAPAPPYEQYF. CDR3 DNA sequence: TGTGCCAGCAGTTTACCCCTAGCGCCGGCCCCTCCTTACGAGCAGTACTTC.

This clone came up a few times. This chain joins TRBV7-9 and TRBJ2-7, with TRBD1 identical over 9 bases. Trimming cost V 4 bases and J 5 bases; bases outside gene matches: 6. Per germline, CDR1 SEHNR and CDR2 FQNEAQ (reference sequence). CDR3 size: 14 residues. The CDR3 region is CASSSRTGANEQYF. In nucleotides, the CDR3 is TGTGCCAGCAGCTCCAGGACAGGGGCAAACGAGCAGTACTTC.

The V gene is TRBV30, the J gene TRBJ2-7; 9 bases align to TRBD1. Germline CDR1 and CDR2: GTSNPN and SVGIG (reference sequence). Unmatched junction bases numbered 13, after V lost 5 bases and J lost 5 bases. The CDR3 is 15 residues long. CDR3 protein: CAWGSGTGLLHEQYF. The CDR3 coding sequence is TGTGCCTGGGGGTCCGGGACAGGGCTGTTGCACGAGCAGTACTTC.

The V gene is TRBV7-2, the J gene TRBJ2-1; TRBD2 matches 7 bases. The CDR3 runs to 16 residues. Germline assignment: CDR1 SGHTA and CDR2 FQGNSA. V lost 0 bases to trimming and J lost 1 base; unmatched junction nucleotides: 3. The CDR3 DNA is TGTGCCAGCAGCTTAGCCTTGGGACTATCCTACAATGAGCAGTTCTTC. Its translation is CASSLALGLSYNEQFF.

This clone was observed once. The chain is built from TRBV30 and TRBJ2-2, with TRBD2 matching 11 bases. Unmatched junction bases numbered 5, after V lost 4 bases and J lost 1 base. The germline V gene encodes CDR1 GTSNPN and CDR2 SVGIG (reference sequence). The length of the CDR3 is 16 residues. CDR3 DNA: TGTGCCTGGAAAACAGGACTAGCGGGGAACACCGGGGAGCTGTTTTTT. Its protein product is CAWKTGLAGNTGELFF.

V is TRBV7-7 and J is TRBJ2-2; 10 nucleotides match TRBD2. CDR3 length equals 16 residues. Unmatched junction bases numbered 7, after V lost 2 bases and J lost 7 bases. Germline V gene lookup returns CDR1 SSHAT and CDR2 FNYEAQ (reference sequence). The CDR3 DNA reads TGTGCCAGCAGCTTATTAAGCGGGAGGGCCCACGGGGAGCTGTTTTTT. This gives the protein CASSLLSGRAHGELFF.